This TCR beta chain was identified in a study of cytomegalovirus exposure and HLA in healthy donors. General study findings and limits: The study dropped some indistinguishable V segments, TRBV6-2 and TRBV6-3 among them. It was only CMV serostatus that was available as immune exposure information. As a later analysis showed, several of the most significant clusters appeared to be linked to common viral pathogens.

In the case of this clone: The antigen remains unidentified.

The V gene lost 5 bases and the J gene lost 12 bases, with 19 bases spanning the gap. This CDR3 has 14 amino acids. The germline V gene has CDR1 SEHNR and CDR2 FQNEAQ (reference sequence). Researchers ran the PCR with 60 Vbeta and 13 Jbeta primers. In the original workflow: Per a later analysis, the number of unique TCR beta chains was around 80 million, of which 9 million to 12 million were shared. TCRdb's copy holds only in-frame clones and misses some; the assay was immunoSEQ multiplex PCR. The DNA gave D and trimming, while V, J and clone size come from that table. The sample holds approximately 190,000 clones, approximately 84% seen once.

This receptor was taken from a man aged 45-65 years in good health and CMV-seronegative. The chain links TRBV7-9 to TRBJ1-4; D not resolved. The sample comprised PBMCs. The CDR3 DNA reads as TGTGCCAGCAGCCCTCCTAGAGCGGGCGGACAACTGTTTTTT. Protein: CASSPPRAGGQLFF.